Below, 29 T cell receptor beta chains from the same sample are listed, as sequenced in a study of T cells after yellow fever vaccination. TCRdb re-called the 5' RACE reads with MiXCR, one entry per CDR3 protein. The sample records some 260,000 distinct CDR3 sequences, about 5.2% being singletons. The specimen was CD4+ T cells sorted from PBMCs, collected on the day of the yellow fever booster vaccination. The receptors originated from a young man who received the YFV17D yellow fever vaccine.

The chain has TRBV7-2 and TRBJ1-5; D not resolved. Trimming shortened V by 1 base and J by 7 bases, and 8 bases separated the two germline ends. This CDR3 has 13 residues. In germline, CDR1 is SGHTA, CDR2 FQGNSA. The CDR3 here is CASSLVRAQPQHF. CDR3 in DNA: TGTGCCAGCAGCTTAGTAAGGGCCCAGCCCCAGCATTTT.

This chain connects TRBV6-1 to TRBJ2-5, with TRBD2 matching over 13 bases. The ends lost 3 bases at V and 6 bases at J; junction bases unmatched: 4. The CDR3 sequence is 15 residues long. Germline V gene sequence: CDR1 MNHNS, CDR2 SASEGT. This CDR3 reads CASSEGLAGWKTQYF. The CDR3 DNA sequence: TGTGCCAGCAGTGAGGGACTAGCGGGGTGGAAGACCCAGTACTTC.

In this sample, this clonotype turned up many times. The chain recombines TRBV5-1 with TRBJ2-3; D remains unclear. Trimming cost V 2 bases and J 4 bases, with 11 bases left between them. Germline CDR1 is SGHRS and CDR2 is YFSETQ. The CDR3 has 14 amino acids. The CDR3 loop reads CASSLKAGSDTQYF. The DNA for the CDR3 is TGCGCCAGCAGCTTAAAAGCAGGTTCAGATACGCAGTATTTT.

This rearrangement joins TRBV12-3 or TRBV12-4 to TRBJ1-1; 8 bases fit TRBD1. The CDR3 is 15 amino acids. Losses at the gene ends were 6 bases for V and 5 bases for J; bases not matched to a gene: 11. This CDR3 reads CASSLNTGGGTEAFF. The CDR3, as DNA: TGTGCCAGCAGCCTAAACACAGGGGGGGGGACTGAAGCTTTCTTT.

The gene calls are TRBV7-2 and TRBJ1-6; D remains unclear. The CDR3 is 13 residues long. V lost 5 bases, J lost 8 bases, and 10 bases lay in between. Germline V gene data show CDR1 as SGHTA and CDR2 as FQGNSA. CDR3 sequence reads: CASSVPGHSPLHF. The CDR3 DNA reads TGTGCCAGCAGCGTCCCTGGGCATTCACCCCTCCACTTT. Variable domain in full (rest from reference TRBV7-2 and TRBJ1-6): GAGVSQSPSNKVTEKGKDVELRCDPISGHTALYWYRQSLGQGLEFLIYFQGNSAPDKSGLPSDRFSAERTGGSVSTLTIQRTQQEDSAVYLCASSVPGHSPLHFGNGTRLTVT.

This clonotype was observed a few times. The chain employs TRBV5-1 and TRBJ2-3, with 7 bases lining up with TRBD1. The CDR3 loop spans 15 amino acids. In germline, CDR1 is SGHRS, CDR2 YFSETQ. The J segment lost 4 bases and the V segment lost 2 bases, leaving 7 bases of the junction unmatched. In DNA form, the CDR3 reads TGCGCCAGCAGCTTAAATACAGGGGTTTCAGATACGCAGTATTTT. Its translation: CASSLNTGVSDTQYF.

This clonotype was picked up a small number of times. V and J are TRBV29-1 and TRBJ1-1; the match to TRBD1 covers 8 bases. The CDR3 is 13 amino acids. Per germline, CDR1 SQVTM and CDR2 ANQGSEA. The J segment lost 1 base and the V segment lost 8 bases, leaving 6 bases of the junction unmatched. CDR3 protein: CSTHRGTNTEAFF. The CDR3 nucleotides read TGCAGCACACACAGGGGGACGAACACTGAAGCTTTCTTT. Full variable domain (outside the CDR3, taken from reference TRBV29-1 and TRBJ1-1): SAVISQKPSRDICQRGTSLTIQCQVDSQVTMMFWYRQQPGQSLTLIATANQGSEATYESGFVIDKFPISRPNLTFSTLTVSNMSPEDSSIYLCSTHRGTNTEAFFGQGTRLTVV.

The gene calls are TRBV27 and TRBJ2-2; D is tentatively TRBD1 or TRBD2 (5 bases each). There are 15 residues in the CDR3. Trimming removed 0 bases at V and 6 bases at J, with 11 bases between. CDR1 and CDR2 (germline): MNHEY, SMNVEV (reference sequence). This CDR3 reads CASSLSWGTSGELFF. For the CDR3, the DNA is TGTGCCAGCAGTTTATCGTGGGGGACGTCCGGGGAGCTGTTTTTT.

This clonotype was counted at least ten times. The rearrangement links TRBV5-1 to TRBJ2-1; D is uncertain. Trimming stripped 3 bases from V and 3 bases from J, with 4 bases between. This CDR3 is built from 12 residues. CDR1 and CDR2 from the germline V gene are SGHRS and YFSETQ. CDR3 nucleotide sequence: TGCGCCAGCAGCTCTGGCTACAATGAGCAGTTCTTC. Residues: CASSSGYNEQFF.

A few counts support this clonotype. J is TRBJ1-2 and V is TRBV28, with D uncertain. Trimming removed 5 bases at V and 2 bases at J, with 12 bases between. From germline, CDR1 is MDHEN and CDR2 SYDVKM. The CDR3 is made up of 14 amino acids. CDR3: CASSLPQRNYGYTF. The CDR3 DNA follows: TGTGCCAGCAGTCTACCACAGAGAAACTATGGCTACACCTTC.

V gene TRBV18 combines with J gene TRBJ2-6, with no clear D. Trimming took 6 bases from V and 1 from J, leaving 13 bases between them. This CDR3 is built from 16 residues. Per germline, CDR1 KGHSH and CDR2 LQKENI. The DNA for the CDR3 is TGTGCCAGCTCGTCGGATCTGAATTCTGGGGCCAACGTCCTGACTTTC. Translation gives CASSSDLNSGANVLTF.

This clonotype came up many times. V gene TRBV20-1 combines with J gene TRBJ1-6; 8 bases are shared with TRBD1. The germline CDR1 and CDR2 sequences are DFQATT and SNEGSKA (reference sequence). Losses at the gene ends were 6 bases for V and 2 bases for J; bases not matched to a gene: 6. This CDR3 is built from 15 residues. CDR3 sequence reads: CSATRGLAYNSPLHF. The DNA for the CDR3 is TGCAGTGCAACCAGGGGGCTGGCCTATAATTCACCCCTCCACTTT.

The gene calls are TRBV28 and TRBJ1-5; tentative D call: TRBD1 (6 bases). This CDR3 comprises 13 residues. Trimming cost V 3 bases and J 6 bases, with 9 bases left between them. Germline lookup yields CDR1 MDHEN and CDR2 SYDVKM. The CDR3 spells CASSLDRSQPQHF. CDR3 coding DNA: TGTGCCAGCAGTTTGGACAGAAGTCAGCCCCAGCATTTT.

This sequence joins TRBV12-3 or TRBV12-4 and TRBJ2-7, with D perhaps assigned TRBD1 or TRBD2 (5 bases each). The CDR3 runs 13 residues. V shed 8 bases and J shed 2 bases, with 13 bases lying between them. The CDR3 DNA sequence: TGTGCCAGCCACCGGGACGGGGCCTACGAGCAGTACTTC. Translating gives CASHRDGAYEQYF.

This clonotype has at least ten counts. CDR3 region: CSARQTDTQYF. The CDR3 coding sequence is TGCAGTGCCCGACAGACAGATACGCAGTATTTT. V gene TRBV20-1 combines with J gene TRBJ2-3; D may be TRBD1 (5 bases). The CDR3 consists of 11 residues. The V gene lost 6 bases and the J gene lost 3 bases, with 7 bases spanning the gap. Germline CDR1 and CDR2: DFQATT and SNEGSKA (reference sequence).

This clonotype was counted ten times or more. This chain uses TRBV5-1 with TRBJ2-1; 7 bases align to TRBD2. Germline-derived CDR1 and CDR2 are SGHRS and YFSETQ. The CDR3 consists of 15 residues. V lost 3 bases to trimming and J lost 7 bases; unmatched junction nucleotides: 10. The CDR3 bases are TGCGCCAGCAGCTGGCAACCGGGACTACAGAATGAGCAGTTCTTC. Protein sequence: CASSWQPGLQNEQFF.

This clonotype was detected ten times or more. The V gene is TRBV3-1, the J gene TRBJ2-2, with 7 bases lining up with TRBD1. In germline, CDR1 is LGHDT, CDR2 YNNKEL (reference sequence). V shed 0 bases and J 3 bases; nucleotides not matched to a gene: 1. The CDR3 sequence is 15 residues long. The CDR3 here is CASSQETGYTGELFF. CDR3 bases: TGTGCCAGCAGCCAAGAGACAGGGTACACCGGGGAGCTGTTTTTT.

This clonotype has ten or more counts. This chain joins TRBV12-3 or TRBV12-4 and TRBJ2-6, with D maybe TRBD2 (5 bases). The length of the CDR3 is 17 residues. V was pared by 8 bases and J by 0 bases, with 17 bases between. The CDR3 nucleotides are TGTGCCAGCCGAGGGTACAAGAAAACCTCTGGGGCCAACGTCCTGACTTTC. The encoded protein is CASRGYKKTSGANVLTF.

The V gene is TRBV5-4, the J gene TRBJ2-3; 9 positions match TRBD2. Per germline, CDR1 SGHNT and CDR2 YYREEE (reference sequence). The CDR3 consists of 16 residues. J was trimmed by 2 bases and V by 1 base; bases with no gene match: 5. The DNA for the CDR3 is TGTGCCAGCAGCTTGATGGCGGGGGGGTACACAGATACGCAGTATTTT. It translates to CASSLMAGGYTDTQYF.

This clonotype has more than one count but fewer than ten. V usage is TRBV30 and J usage is TRBJ1-1; possibly TRBD1 for D (5 bases). In germline, CDR1 is GTSNPN, CDR2 SVGIG (reference sequence). The CDR3 sequence is 15 residues long. The V gene lost 0 bases and the J gene lost 4 bases, with 15 bases spanning the gap. This CDR3 reads CAWSVQVSAGTEAFF. DNA of the CDR3: TGTGCCTGGAGTGTACAGGTGTCTGCGGGCACTGAAGCTTTCTTT. Filled out from reference TRBV30 and TRBJ1-1, the complete variable domain reads SQTIHQWPATLVQPVGSPLSLECTVEGTSNPNLYWYRQAAGRGLQLLFYSVGIGQISSEVPQNLSASRPQDRQFILSSKKLLLSDSGFYLCAWSVQVSAGTEAFFGQGTRLTVV.

Only a few counts were recorded for this clonotype. This may be a read error: a much more frequent sequence differs by one nucleotide. The CDR3 protein is CAVSAGNAETQYF. Here the CDR3 DNA reads TGTGCCGTCAGTGCGGGAAATGCGGAGACCCAGTACTTC. The chain links TRBV10-3 to TRBJ2-5, with D tentatively TRBD2 (6 bases). CDR1 is ENHRY and CDR2 is SYGVKD in the germline V gene. The CDR3 loop spans 13 amino acids.

The chain is built from TRBV4-3 and TRBJ1-5; tentative D call: TRBD1 (5 bases). This CDR3 contains 16 residues. Trimming took off 4 bases at V and 1 base at J, with 14 bases between the two ends. The germline gives CDR1 LGHNA, CDR2 YSLEER. The CDR3, as DNA: TGCGCCAGCAGCCGGGATTGGGGCAGCAGCAATCAGCCCCAGCATTTT. This sequence encodes CASSRDWGSSNQPQHF.

There are a few counts of this clonotype. The V gene is TRBV4-1, the J gene TRBJ1-2, with 9 bases matching TRBD1. V shed 0 bases, J shed 5 bases, and the junction held 4 bases outside the gene matches. The V gene's germline CDR1 is MGHRA and CDR2 YSYEKL. The CDR3 has 15 amino acids. CDR3 amino acids: CASSQESDRGYGYTF. DNA of the CDR3: TGCGCCAGCAGCCAAGAGTCCGACAGGGGGTATGGCTACACCTTC.

Ten or more counts support this clonotype. V gene TRBV11-2 combines with J gene TRBJ1-5; D not certain. V shed 1 base and J shed 7 bases, with 11 bases lying between them. This CDR3 spans 14 amino acids. Looked up from germline, CDR1 is SGHAT and CDR2 is FQNNGV. In DNA form, the CDR3 reads TGTGCCAGCAGCTTAGCTGGGGTGGGACAGCCCCAGCATTTT. It yields the protein CASSLAGVGQPQHF.

In its sample, this clonotype was seen many times. The J gene is TRBJ2-3, the V gene TRBV7-9; D is possibly TRBD1 or TRBD2 (5 bases each). Germline V gene sequence: CDR1 SEHNR, CDR2 FQNEAQ (reference sequence). V lost 7 bases to trimming and J lost 6 bases, with 11 bases between them. The CDR3 totals 12 residues. The CDR3 loop reads CASKRDADTQYF. The CDR3 coding sequence is TGTGCCAGCAAAAGGGACGCGGATACGCAGTATTTT.

In this sample, this clonotype turned up many times. This chain uses TRBV6-2 or TRBV6-3 with TRBJ1-5, with TRBD1 identical over 7 bases. The length of the CDR3 is 14 residues. Germline V lookup: CDR1 MNHEY, CDR2 SVGEGT. J was trimmed by 1 base and V by 6 bases; bases with no gene match: 3. CDR3 residues: CASRPQGSNQPQHF. The CDR3 DNA reads as TGTGCCAGCAGACCACAGGGGAGCAATCAGCCCCAGCATTTT.

This clonotype was seen only a few times. The chain joins TRBV19 to TRBJ1-3; the D is unclear. The CDR3 covers 15 residues. Germline V CDR1 and CDR2: LNHDA, SQIVND (reference sequence). V was shortened by 3 bases and J by 3 bases, with 12 bases between the two germline ends. The CDR3 sequence is CASSIRGGFGNTIYF. The CDR3 nucleotides read TGTGCCAGTAGTATCCGGGGAGGATTTGGAAACACCATATATTTT.

Details on this clonotype: A read error is possible here, since a much larger clone lies one base away. This chain connects TRBV7-2 to TRBJ1-2; maybe TRBD1 (5 bases). The length of the CDR3 is 14 residues. The germline V gene encodes CDR1 SGHTA and CDR2 FQGNSA. Trimming cost V 4 bases and J 8 bases, with 17 bases left between them. Written as DNA, the CDR3 is TGTGCCAGCAGCTCCGCGGGCAGGGCGGAGGGCTACACCTTC. Translation gives CASSSAGRAEGYTF.

The sample holds many counts of this clonotype. This chain links TRBV19 with TRBJ2-3; possible D gene TRBD1, 6 bases. Looked up from germline, CDR1 is LNHDA and CDR2 is SQIVND (reference sequence). The V gene lost 5 bases and the J gene lost 6 bases, with 15 bases spanning the gap. The length of the CDR3 is 14 residues. CDR3 protein: CASSSDRRRDTQYF. As DNA, the CDR3 is TGTGCCAGTAGTTCAGACAGGCGGAGGGATACGCAGTATTTT.